This T cell receptor beta chain emerged from a study of cytomegalovirus exposure and HLA in healthy donors. The table came from immunoSEQ multiplex PCR; TCRdb's copy has only in-frame clones and leaves some out. This sample has 160,000 or so clones, with roughly 91% found just once. For this clone: The antigen remains unidentified.

Deletions cut 3 bases from V and 4 bases from J, with 13 bases between. The CDR3 extends over 15 amino acids. CDR1 is MNHEY and CDR2 is SMNVEV in the germline V gene (reference sequence). The validation cohort, a group of over a hundred subjects, included the donors and was separate from the roughly 670-subject first cohort. Notes on the study in general: Investigators reported 164 TCR beta chains as tied to cytomegalovirus.

V gene TRBV27 combines with J gene TRBJ1-5, with unresolved D. Sequenced material: PBMCs. This receptor was taken from a man younger than 35 in good health and CMV-seronegative. For the CDR3, the DNA is TGTGCCAGCAGTTTCTTCCTTTCCTCGAATCAGCCCCAGCATTTT. It translates to CASSFFLSSNQPQHF.